This is a list of T cell receptor beta chains from one sample in a study of blood T cells in healthy people across ages. Via MiXCR, TCRdb re-called the 5' RACE reads, giving one row per CDR3 protein. The sample records 850,000 or so distinct CDR3 sequences, 29% being singletons. Sample: blood. These receptors all stem from an elderly woman in good health. Both conserved end residues are part of each CDR3. D genes are given only for firm matches. Not all rows give a size; the values are once, few, many and, for expanded clones, a class.

TRBV4-1	TRBJ2-3	.	once	TGCGCCAGCATGCTGGGAGCGGGCATTTTAGATACGCAGTATTTT	CASMLGAGILDTQYF
TRBV7-9	TRBJ2-1	TRBD1	many	TGTGCCAGCAGCTTGAGCGCAGGGACAGAGTTCTTC	CASSLSAGTEFF
TRBV7-2	TRBJ1-3	TRBD1	few	TGTGCCAGCAGCACATCTTCACAGGGGGCGCTTGGAAACACCATATATTTT	CASSTSSQGALGNTIYF
TRBV30	TRBJ2-4	.	.	TGTGCCTGGAGTGTTCAGACACTGTTAGCCAAAAACATTCAGTACTTC	CAWSVQTLLAKNIQYF
TRBV29-1	TRBJ2-1	TRBD2	.	TGCAGCGTTGAAGTCGGCGGGAGGGCCCTCCTCAATGAGCAGTTCTTC	CSVEVGGRALLNEQFF
TRBV7-3	TRBJ2-1	TRBD2	.	TGTGCCAGCAGCCGGGGGGGGACTAGCGGTTACAATGAGCAGTTCTTC	CASSRGGTSGYNEQFF
TRBV12-3/TRBV12-4	TRBJ2-5	.	many	TGTGCCAGCAGTTTTCACGGGGGCGAGACCCAGTACTTC	CASSFHGGETQYF
TRBV4-3	TRBJ1-4	.	.	TGCGCCAGCAGCCAAGACCCGGTTCGGTCTTTGGGCCGGGAAAAACTGTTTTTT	CASSQDPVRSLGREKLFF
TRBV6-5	TRBJ1-2	.	.	TGTGCCAGCAGTTACGGTTCCAGAGTCTATGGCTACACCTTC	CASSYGSRVYGYTF
TRBV20-1	TRBJ2-1	TRBD2	few	TGCAGTGCTAGGGAGCCCCTCCTTAGACTAGCAGGGAATGAGCAGTTCTTC	CSAREPLLRLAGNEQFF
TRBV7-2	TRBJ2-7	.	.	TGTGCCAGCAGCCTCGGGACTCGTAACGAGCAGTACTTC	CASSLGTRNEQYF
TRBV11-2	TRBJ2-1	TRBD2	many	TGTGCCAGCAGCTTAGCGGGCGGACTAGGGCGTAATGAGCAGTTCTTC	CASSLAGGLGRNEQFF
TRBV6-2/TRBV6-3	TRBJ1-1	.	many	TGTGCCATCCAAGACCCTCCAAGGGCTGAAGCTTTCTTT	CAIQDPPRAEAFF
TRBV7-9	TRBJ2-2	.	many	TGTGCCAGCAGGCCCTCCGGGCCGAACACCGGGGAGCTGTTTTTT	CASRPSGPNTGELFF
TRBV7-2	TRBJ2-7	.	many	TGTGCCAGCAGCTTAGGGGAGGAGCAGTACTTC	CASSLGEEQYF
TRBV18	TRBJ1-4	.	few	TGTGCCAGCTCACCAGTTGGGAGTTCGGCAACTAATGAAAAACTGTTTTTT	CASSPVGSSATNEKLFF
TRBV7-3	TRBJ2-5	.	.	TGTGCCAGCTCGCGGGCGATCGGGGAGACCCAGTACTTC	CASSRAIGETQYF
TRBV7-2	TRBJ2-5	.	many	TGTGCCAGCTCGGTAGGGATAAAAGAGACCCAGTACTTC	CASSVGIKETQYF
TRBV11-2	TRBJ2-7	.	once	TGTGCCAGCAGCTTTTCACTACACGAGCAGTACTTC	CASSFSLHEQYF
TRBV7-9	TRBJ2-5	TRBD2	.	TGTTCCAGCAGCTCAGGACTAGCGGGTGAACAAGAGACCCAGTACTTC	CSSSSGLAGEQETQYF
TRBV7-9	TRBJ1-5	.	.	TGTGCCAGCAGCATACAGGGTGATCAGCCCCAGCATTTT	CASSIQGDQPQHF
TRBV7-9	TRBJ1-2	TRBD1	.	TGTGCCAGCAGCTCATCAGGACAGGTCTATGGCTACACCTTC	CASSSSGQVYGYTF
TRBV11-2	TRBJ2-3	.	.	TGTGCCAGCAGCCCCTTAAAAAGGAGGGCGGCAGATACGCAGTATTTT	CASSPLKRRAADTQYF
TRBV20-1	TRBJ2-1	TRBD1	few	TGCATGACGGGACAGTACTACAATGAGCAGTTCTTC	CMTGQYYNEQFF
TRBV5-5	TRBJ2-5	.	many	TGTGCCAGCAGCTTCCCGACTAGGTCGGAGACCCAGTACTTC	CASSFPTRSETQYF
TRBV13	TRBJ2-4	.	many	TGTGCCAGCAGCTCCGACAGGCGTATTCAGTACTTC	CASSSDRRIQYF
TRBV20-1	TRBJ2-1	TRBD1	many	TGCAGTGCTAGCATGGGGGACAGTTGCAATGAGCAGTTCTTC	CSASMGDSCNEQFF